One T cell receptor beta chain is described in this entry. This record comes from a study of shared clonotypes between healthy human individuals. As for the study in general: Plates per donor: three CD4 naive, three CD4 memory, two CD8 naive, one CD8 memory.

This CDR3 has 15 amino acids. Trimming cost V 2 bases and J 8 bases, with 15 bases left between them. Germline CDR1 and CDR2: MNHNS and SASEGT. Running of the assay took place at deep level. Sorted-subset replicate PCRs used approximately 190 ng of genomic DNA. This amount corresponded to about 30,000 T cell genomes. Method: immunoSEQ multiplex PCR; TCRdb's copy keeps in-frame clones and lacks some. Here the sample spans millions of clones, around 90% being singletons. The chain uses TRBV6-1 and TRBJ1-4; D is undetermined. Sequencing was done on a sample of naive CD4+ T cells sorted from blood. Subset meaning: CD45RA+ positively selected. The sequence derives from a man younger than 35 in good health. The CDR3 region is CASSENPGVGEKLFF. The CDR3 DNA reads TGTGCCAGCAGTGAAAACCCGGGAGTGGGGGAAAAACTGTTTTTT.